A selection of T cell receptor beta chains follows, all from one sample in a study of sequential checkpoint blockade in melanoma. Profiled with immunoSEQ multiplex PCR; TCRdb holds only in-frame clones, not every one. Of approximately 7,700 clones listed, 50% to 75% were seen once; the top ten hold roughly 8.4%. The source was CD8+ T cells sorted from blood (inferred from file names), collected from a patient given nivolumab and ipilimumab in sequence. The receptors originated from a human donor with melanoma. CDR3s include the opening cysteine and the closing phenylalanine or tryptophan. Each record gives: J gene, V gene, CDR3 protein.

j_gene: TRBJ1-2
v_gene: TRBV29-1
CDR3aa: CSVESGYGYTF

j_gene: TRBJ2-7
v_gene: TRBV7-9
CDR3aa: CASSSTVSYYEQYF

j_gene: TRBJ2-7
v_gene: TRBV5-6
CDR3aa: CASSFIGQRHEQYF

j_gene: TRBJ1-5
v_gene: TRBV19
CDR3aa: CASAVKQGDALNQPQHF

j_gene: TRBJ1-5
v_gene: TRBV6-6
CDR3aa: CASSYSQGGQPQHF

j_gene: TRBJ1-2
v_gene: TRBV11-2
CDR3aa: CASSYDRVGYTF

j_gene: TRBJ2-7
v_gene: TRBV11-2
CDR3aa: CASSEGIFDEQYF

j_gene: TRBJ1-3
v_gene: TRBV30
CDR3aa: CAWSQGNSGNTIYF

j_gene: TRBJ2-5
v_gene: TRBV7-7
CDR3aa: CASSLDLSETQYF

j_gene: TRBJ2-7
v_gene: TRBV27
CDR3aa: CASSLGTSGISSYEQYF

j_gene: TRBJ2-1
v_gene: TRBV7-3
CDR3aa: CASSSGTSGSSEQFF

j_gene: TRBJ2-7
v_gene: TRBV5-1
CDR3aa: CASRAGQGLSYEQYF

j_gene: TRBJ1-3
v_gene: TRBV9
CDR3aa: CASSVGGGHTIYF

j_gene: TRBJ2-7
v_gene: TRBV28
CDR3aa: CASSAGTGLYEQYF

j_gene: TRBJ2-7
v_gene: TRBV27
CDR3aa: CASSLDGAYEQYF

j_gene: TRBJ1-1
v_gene: TRBV6-1
CDR3aa: CASSHSRTSEAFF

j_gene: TRBJ2-7
v_gene: TRBV19
CDR3aa: CASSLTGSLSYEQYF

j_gene: TRBJ1-2
v_gene: TRBV28
CDR3aa: CASSPREFGYTF

j_gene: TRBJ2-1
v_gene: TRBV19
CDR3aa: CASGLAGVLGYNEQFF

j_gene: TRBJ1-2
v_gene: TRBV7-9
CDR3aa: CASSKGQGNYGYTF

j_gene: TRBJ1-1
v_gene: TRBV5-1
CDR3aa: CASSSRTGRTEAFF

j_gene: TRBJ2-7
v_gene: TRBV19
CDR3aa: CASSIEGAGGPRKQYF

j_gene: TRBJ2-7
v_gene: TRBV7-3
CDR3aa: CASSLAGGLANYEQYF

j_gene: TRBJ1-1
v_gene: TRBV2
CDR3aa: CASSEARGFFVEAFF

j_gene: TRBJ2-7
v_gene: TRBV6-6
CDR3aa: CASSQFGDEQYF

j_gene: TRBJ2-1
v_gene: TRBV5-4
CDR3aa: CASSHGHYNEQFF

j_gene: TRBJ2-7
v_gene: TRBV6-5
CDR3aa: CASSYSVAGDIYEQYF

j_gene: TRBJ2-6
v_gene: TRBV28
CDR3aa: CASSFYGISGANVLTF